This is a list of T cell receptor beta chains from one sample in a study of T cell responses to AZD1222 COVID-19 vaccine. Assay: immunoSEQ multiplex PCR; the TCRdb copy retains only in-frame clones and omits some. This repertoire shows about 120,000 clones, approximately 88% found once; its top ten account for approximately 3.5%. The input for sequencing was peripheral blood, taken on day 0 of AZD1222 vaccination. The origin of the receptors is an adult in good health. Both conserved end residues are part of each CDR3. Fields, in order: D gene, V gene, clone size, J gene, CDR3 protein, CDR3 DNA. The D gene is left open where the match is weak. The size field is filled for only some rows; it gives once, few, many or a size class.

d_gene: NA; v_gene: TRBV27; abundance: NA; j_gene: TRBJ1-5; CDR3aa: CASSLSAASNQPQHF; CDR3nt: TGTGCCAGCAGTTTATCGGCAGCTAGCAATCAGCCCCAGCATTTT
d_gene: NA; v_gene: TRBV27; abundance: NA; j_gene: TRBJ1-5; CDR3aa: CASSSPGPNQPQHF; CDR3nt: TGTGCCAGCAGTTCCCCGGGCCCCAATCAGCCCCAGCATTTT
d_gene: TRBD1; v_gene: TRBV6-6; abundance: NA; j_gene: TRBJ2-2; CDR3aa: CASSRGRRQGATGELFF; CDR3nt: TGTGCCAGCAGTCGAGGTCGGAGACAGGGGGCCACCGGGGAGCTGTTTTTT
d_gene: NA; v_gene: TRBV6-5; abundance: NA; j_gene: TRBJ1-6; CDR3aa: CASSYSLFPVDSPLHF; CDR3nt: TGTGCCAGCAGTTACTCACTTTTCCCAGTAGATTCACCCCTCCACTTT
d_gene: TRBD2; v_gene: TRBV2; abundance: once; j_gene: TRBJ2-3; CDR3aa: CASSLRDYPSTDTQYF; CDR3nt: TGTGCCAGCAGCCTCCGGGACTACCCTTCCACAGATACGCAGTATTTT
d_gene: NA; v_gene: TRBV6-5; abundance: NA; j_gene: TRBJ2-3; CDR3aa: CASGFNTQYF; CDR3nt: TGTGCCAGCGGATTTAATACGCAGTATTTT
d_gene: NA; v_gene: TRBV5-8; abundance: NA; j_gene: TRBJ1-1; CDR3aa: CASTRWEGTEAFF; CDR3nt: TGTGCCAGCACCCGGTGGGAGGGCACTGAAGCTTTCTTT
d_gene: TRBD1; v_gene: TRBV6-5; abundance: NA; j_gene: TRBJ1-2; CDR3aa: CASSYSTGGGYTF; CDR3nt: TGTGCCAGCAGTTACTCTACAGGGGGGGGCTACACCTTC
d_gene: TRBD1; v_gene: TRBV5-6; abundance: once; j_gene: TRBJ2-7; CDR3aa: CASSLVGGQGFYEQYF; CDR3nt: TGTGCCAGCAGCTTGGTCGGGGGACAGGGGTTCTACGAGCAGTACTTC
d_gene: NA; v_gene: TRBV19; abundance: once; j_gene: TRBJ1-3; CDR3aa: CASQTAGSSGNTIYF; CDR3nt: TGTGCCAGCCAAACTGCAGGTTCCTCTGGAAACACCATATATTTT
d_gene: NA; v_gene: TRBV29-1; abundance: NA; j_gene: TRBJ2-3; CDR3aa: CSVGGFPDTQYF; CDR3nt: TGCAGCGTTGGGGGGTTCCCAGATACGCAGTATTTT
d_gene: NA; v_gene: TRBV12-3/TRBV12-4; abundance: NA; j_gene: TRBJ1-1; CDR3aa: CASSLGRGTEAFF; CDR3nt: TGTGCCAGCAGCCTGGGACGCGGCACTGAAGCTTTCTTT
d_gene: NA; v_gene: TRBV5-4; abundance: few; j_gene: TRBJ2-1; CDR3aa: CASSLAKDSNYNEQFF; CDR3nt: TGTGCCAGCAGCTTGGCCAAGGACTCTAACTACAATGAGCAGTTCTTC
d_gene: NA; v_gene: TRBV9; abundance: NA; j_gene: TRBJ2-3; CDR3aa: CASSVGGSSTDTQYF; CDR3nt: TGTGCCAGCAGCGTAGGCGGGTCGAGCACAGATACGCAGTATTTT
d_gene: NA; v_gene: TRBV7-2; abundance: NA; j_gene: TRBJ2-3; CDR3aa: CASSLAGAATATDTQYF; CDR3nt: TGTGCCAGCAGCTTAGCCGGGGCTGCTACCGCCACAGATACGCAGTATTTT
d_gene: NA; v_gene: TRBV5-4; abundance: NA; j_gene: TRBJ2-5; CDR3aa: CASSLDTSKGETQYF; CDR3nt: TGTGCCAGCAGCTTGGACACCTCAAAGGGGGAGACCCAGTACTTC
d_gene: NA; v_gene: TRBV19; abundance: NA; j_gene: TRBJ2-1; CDR3aa: CASGGRPAYYNEQFF; CDR3nt: TGTGCCAGTGGGGGGAGGCCGGCCTACTACAATGAGCAGTTCTTC
d_gene: TRBD1; v_gene: TRBV3-1/TRBV3-2; abundance: once; j_gene: TRBJ1-6; CDR3aa: CASSHRDSRILHF; CDR3nt: TGTGCCAGCAGCCACCGGGACAGCCGGATCCTCCACTTT
d_gene: TRBD1; v_gene: TRBV6-6; abundance: few; j_gene: TRBJ1-1; CDR3aa: CAISDRGNTEAFF; CDR3nt: TGTGCCATCTCGGACAGGGGGAACACTGAAGCTTTCTTT
d_gene: TRBD1; v_gene: TRBV12-5; abundance: NA; j_gene: TRBJ1-5; CDR3aa: CASGLVLGQQFNQPQHF; CDR3nt: TGTGCTAGTGGTTTGGTACTGGGACAGCAATTCAATCAGCCCCAGCATTTT
d_gene: NA; v_gene: TRBV7-6; abundance: few; j_gene: TRBJ2-3; CDR3aa: CASSLWIADLTDTQYF; CDR3nt: TGTGCCAGCAGCTTATGGATAGCGGACCTCACAGATACGCAGTATTTT
d_gene: NA; v_gene: TRBV2; abundance: NA; j_gene: TRBJ1-1; CDR3aa: CASRGRSGRNTEAFF; CDR3nt: TGTGCCAGCAGAGGACGCAGCGGGCGGAACACTGAAGCTTTCTTT
d_gene: TRBD1; v_gene: TRBV7-6; abundance: NA; j_gene: TRBJ1-1; CDR3aa: CASSARTGVLDTEAFF; CDR3nt: TGTGCCAGCAGCGCTAGGACAGGGGTGTTAGACACTGAAGCTTTCTTT
d_gene: NA; v_gene: TRBV14; abundance: NA; j_gene: TRBJ1-4; CDR3aa: CASSQGLNEKLFF; CDR3nt: TGTGCCAGCAGCCAAGGCCTTAATGAAAAACTGTTTTTT
d_gene: NA; v_gene: TRBV18; abundance: NA; j_gene: TRBJ2-1; CDR3aa: CASSPVQSSYNEQFF; CDR3nt: TGTGCCAGCTCACCGGTCCAGAGCTCCTACAATGAGCAGTTCTTC
d_gene: NA; v_gene: TRBV7-2; abundance: few; j_gene: TRBJ2-1; CDR3aa: CASSPEGGYNEQFF; CDR3nt: TGTGCCAGCAGCCCAGAAGGGGGCTACAATGAGCAGTTCTTC
d_gene: NA; v_gene: TRBV3-1/TRBV3-2; abundance: NA; j_gene: TRBJ2-7; CDR3aa: CASTRGAGVGEQYF; CDR3nt: TGTGCCAGCACCCGGGGGGCAGGGGTTGGCGAGCAGTACTTC
d_gene: TRBD1; v_gene: TRBV14; abundance: NA; j_gene: TRBJ1-1; CDR3aa: CASRLGQRNTEAFF; CDR3nt: TGTGCCAGCCGATTGGGACAGAGGAACACTGAAGCTTTCTTT
d_gene: TRBD1; v_gene: TRBV7-2; abundance: NA; j_gene: TRBJ2-5; CDR3aa: CASSTYRGAETQYF; CDR3nt: TGTGCCAGCAGCACCTACAGGGGTGCGGAGACCCAGTACTTC
d_gene: NA; v_gene: TRBV7-3; abundance: NA; j_gene: TRBJ2-5; CDR3aa: CASSLTPRAGPPSAQYF; CDR3nt: TGTGCCAGCAGCTTAACCCCAAGAGCGGGCCCCCCCTCTGCGCAGTACTTC
d_gene: TRBD2; v_gene: TRBV7-8; abundance: once; j_gene: TRBJ2-3; CDR3aa: CASSSPLAGGQTDTQYF; CDR3nt: TGTGCCAGCAGCTCGCCTCTAGCGGGGGGGCAGACAGATACGCAGTATTTT
d_gene: TRBD1; v_gene: TRBV10-3; abundance: NA; j_gene: TRBJ1-5; CDR3aa: CAIRGTENQPQHF; CDR3nt: TGTGCCATCAGAGGGACAGAGAATCAGCCCCAGCATTTT
d_gene: TRBD1; v_gene: TRBV19; abundance: NA; j_gene: TRBJ1-2; CDR3aa: CASSIVGGQGFYGYTF; CDR3nt: TGTGCCAGTAGTATAGTAGGGGGACAGGGATTCTATGGCTACACCTTC
d_gene: TRBD1; v_gene: TRBV5-1; abundance: NA; j_gene: TRBJ1-3; CDR3aa: CASSFSGTGGPDSGNTIYF; CDR3nt: TGCGCCAGCAGCTTCTCCGGGACAGGGGGTCCCGACTCTGGAAACACCATATATTTT
d_gene: TRBD1; v_gene: TRBV9; abundance: NA; j_gene: TRBJ1-1; CDR3aa: CASSPCRDRGTEAFF; CDR3nt: TGTGCCAGCAGTCCTTGTCGGGACAGGGGAACTGAAGCTTTCTTT
d_gene: TRBD1; v_gene: TRBV2; abundance: NA; j_gene: TRBJ1-1; CDR3aa: CASSGRQGRTEAFF; CDR3nt: TGTGCCAGCAGTGGTCGACAGGGGCGGACTGAAGCTTTCTTT
d_gene: NA; v_gene: TRBV11-2; abundance: NA; j_gene: TRBJ2-1; CDR3aa: CASSLGHLGGNEQFF; CDR3nt: TGTGCCAGCAGCTTAGGGCACCTCGGCGGGAATGAGCAGTTCTTC
d_gene: NA; v_gene: TRBV7-9; abundance: NA; j_gene: TRBJ1-1; CDR3aa: CASSFDQGIYTEAFF; CDR3nt: TGTGCCAGCAGCTTTGATCAGGGGATTTACACTGAAGCTTTCTTT
d_gene: TRBD1; v_gene: TRBV28; abundance: once; j_gene: TRBJ1-2; CDR3aa: CASSWGQANGYTF; CDR3nt: TGTGCCAGCAGTTGGGGACAGGCGAATGGCTACACCTTC
d_gene: TRBD1; v_gene: TRBV7-9; abundance: NA; j_gene: TRBJ2-7; CDR3aa: CASSLGTGAHEQYF; CDR3nt: TGTGCCAGCAGCTTAGGAACAGGGGCCCACGAGCAGTACTTC
d_gene: NA; v_gene: TRBV10-3; abundance: NA; j_gene: TRBJ2-3; CDR3aa: CAISVGTSTDTQYF; CDR3nt: TGTGCCATCAGTGTAGGGACTAGCACAGATACGCAGTATTTT
d_gene: NA; v_gene: TRBV5-4; abundance: once; j_gene: TRBJ1-1; CDR3aa: CASSLGSAVTEAFF; CDR3nt: TGTGCCAGCAGCTTGGGGTCCGCGGTCACTGAAGCTTTCTTT
d_gene: TRBD1; v_gene: TRBV7-8; abundance: NA; j_gene: TRBJ1-2; CDR3aa: CASSPTGEANYGYTF; CDR3nt: TGTGCCAGCAGCCCAACAGGGGAAGCTAACTATGGCTACACCTTC
d_gene: NA; v_gene: TRBV9; abundance: NA; j_gene: TRBJ2-1; CDR3aa: CASSVGQDNEQFF; CDR3nt: TGTGCCAGCAGCGTAGGACAGGATAATGAGCAGTTCTTC
d_gene: NA; v_gene: TRBV7-8; abundance: NA; j_gene: TRBJ1-1; CDR3aa: CASSSRGVSDTEAFF; CDR3nt: TGTGCCAGCAGCTCCCGGGGGGTATCGGACACTGAAGCTTTCTTT